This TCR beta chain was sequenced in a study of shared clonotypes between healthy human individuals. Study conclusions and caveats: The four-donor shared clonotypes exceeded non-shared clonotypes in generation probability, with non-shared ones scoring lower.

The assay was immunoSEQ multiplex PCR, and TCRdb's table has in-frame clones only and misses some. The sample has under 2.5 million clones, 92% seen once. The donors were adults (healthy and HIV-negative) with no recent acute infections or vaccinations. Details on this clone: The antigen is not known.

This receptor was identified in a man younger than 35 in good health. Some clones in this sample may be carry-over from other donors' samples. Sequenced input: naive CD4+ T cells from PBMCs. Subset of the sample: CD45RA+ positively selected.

The CDR3 nucleotides read TGTGCCAGCAGCCCCACAAGCGTTTCCTACAATGAGCAGTTCTTC. This encodes CASSPTSVSYNEQFF. The rearrangement joins TRBV6-6 to TRBJ2-1; D ambiguous. In germline, CDR1 is MNHNY, CDR2 SVGAGI (reference sequence). The CDR3 has 15 amino acids. V lost 6 bases, J lost 1 base, and 13 bases lay in between.